This passage covers 9 T cell receptor beta chains from one sample sequenced in a study of technical replicates of blood from a handful of donors. The table came from immunoSEQ multiplex PCR; TCRdb's copy has only in-frame clones and leaves some out. The sample shows 95,000 or so clones, approximately 95% of them seen only once. Sequencing was performed on T cells isolated from PBMCs. The source is a human donor in good health.

The V gene is TRBV19, the J gene TRBJ2-3; TRBD2 agrees at 8 bases. Germline V lookup: CDR1 LNHDA, CDR2 SQIVND (reference sequence). This CDR3 has 15 amino acids. V was pared by 3 bases and J by 5 bases, with 7 bases of the junction left unmatched. The CDR3 protein is CASSMPSGSGDTQYF. CDR3 DNA sequence: TGTGCCAGTAGTATGCCTAGCGGGTCGGGAGATACGCAGTATTTT.

This sequence joins TRBV5-4 and TRBJ2-7; TRBD1 aligns across 7 bases. Germline-derived CDR1 and CDR2 are SGHNT and YYREEE (reference sequence). Trimming at V came to 2 bases and at J to 2 bases, leaving 7 bases not matched to a gene. CDR3 length equals 15 residues. In DNA, the CDR3 is TGTGCCAGCAGCTTTGACGGGACAGAGACCTACGAGCAGTACTTC. This sequence encodes CASSFDGTETYEQYF. Complete variable domain (other parts from reference TRBV5-4 and TRBJ2-7): ETGVTQSPTHLIKTRGQQVTLRCSSQSGHNTVSWYQQALGQGPQFIFQYYREEENGRGNFPPRFSGLQFPNYSSELNVNALELDDSALYLCASSFDGTETYEQYFGPGTRLTVT.

The chain recombines TRBV5-6 with TRBJ1-1; no definite D call. The CDR3 runs 15 residues. CDR1 and CDR2 from the germline V gene are SGHDT and YYEEEE. The ends were cut back, 4 bases at V and 0 bases at J, with 13 bases in the middle. The DNA for the CDR3 is TGTGCCAGCAGCCCTCTTGAGAGGGTGAACACTGAAGCTTTCTTT. It specifies CASSPLERVNTEAFF.

The chain employs TRBV10-2 and TRBJ2-7; D is uncertain. V gave up 0 bases and J gave up 0 bases, with 15 bases separating them. CDR1 and CDR2 (germline): WSHSY, SAAADI. This CDR3 has 17 amino acids. The CDR3 nucleotides are TGCGCCAGCAGTGAGTCACTTTCTGCGGCGGACTCCTACGAGCAGTACTTC. It translates to CASSESLSAADSYEQYF.

V is TRBV28 and J is TRBJ2-5; 9 bases map to TRBD2. This CDR3 spans 17 amino acids. J gave up 5 bases and V 2 bases, and 12 bases lay outside the gene matches. Looked up from germline, CDR1 is MDHEN and CDR2 is SYDVKM. This CDR3 reads CASSLTLGAGGGETQYF. Written as DNA, the CDR3 is TGTGCCAGCAGTTTAACCCTCGGAGCGGGAGGCGGGGAGACCCAGTACTTC. Combining the CDR3 with reference TRBV28 and TRBJ2-5 gives the whole variable domain DVKVTQSSRYLVKRTGEKVFLECVQDMDHENMFWYRQDPGLGLRLIYFSYDVKMKEKGDIPEGYSVSREKKERFSLILESASTNQTSMYLCASSLTLGAGGGETQYFGPGTRLLVL.

J is TRBJ1-1 and V is TRBV19; no reliable D call. V dropped 6 bases and J dropped 2 bases, with 10 bases sitting between them. Germline-derived CDR1 and CDR2 are LNHDA and SQIVND (reference sequence). There are 13 residues in the CDR3. The DNA of the CDR3 is TGTGCCAGTAGGATTAGCCTTAACACTGAAGCTTTCTTT. Amino acids: CASRISLNTEAFF.

V gene TRBV7-6 combines with J gene TRBJ2-1; D uncertain. The CDR3 length is 12 residues. CDR1 and CDR2 from the germline V gene are SGHVS and FNYEAQ. Trimming left V 0 bases short and J 7 bases short, with 4 bases between. As DNA, the CDR3 is TGTGCCAGCAGCTTAGCGGAGAATGAGCAGTTCTTC. It yields the protein CASSLAENEQFF.

The DNA for the CDR3 is TGTGCCAGCAGGGGGGGACTAGCGGGAACCTACGAGCAGTACTTC. Its translation: CASRGGLAGTYEQYF. The chain is built from TRBV2 and TRBJ2-7; the match to TRBD2 covers 13 bases. The CDR3 length is 15 residues. Germline CDR1 SNHLY, CDR2 FYNNEI. V lost 6 bases and J lost 2; bases outside the gene matches: 4.

This clone was found once. The chain combines TRBV7-8 with TRBJ2-1, with 8 bases identical to TRBD1. Trimming took 1 base from V and 4 from J; bases not matched to a gene: 6. Germline CDR1 is SGHVS and CDR2 is FQNEAQ. The length of the CDR3 is 16 residues. CDR3 amino acids: CASSLGLTGGYNEQFF. The CDR3 nucleotides are TGTGCCAGCAGCTTAGGGCTTACAGGGGGTTACAATGAGCAGTTCTTC.